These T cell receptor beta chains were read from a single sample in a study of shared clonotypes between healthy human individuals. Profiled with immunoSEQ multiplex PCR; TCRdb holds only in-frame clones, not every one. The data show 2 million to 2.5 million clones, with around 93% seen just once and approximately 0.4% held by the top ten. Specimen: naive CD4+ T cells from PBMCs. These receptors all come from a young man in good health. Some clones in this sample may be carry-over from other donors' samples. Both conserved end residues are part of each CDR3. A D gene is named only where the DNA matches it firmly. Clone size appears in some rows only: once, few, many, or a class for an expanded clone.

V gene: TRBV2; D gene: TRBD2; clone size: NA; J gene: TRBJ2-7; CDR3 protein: CASSTGLAGPGEQYF; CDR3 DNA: TGTGCCAGCAGTACGGGACTAGCGGGACCAGGGGAGCAGTACTTC
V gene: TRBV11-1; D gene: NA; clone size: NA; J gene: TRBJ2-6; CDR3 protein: CASSLVHSGANVLTF; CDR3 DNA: TGTGCCAGCAGCTTAGTCCACTCTGGGGCCAACGTCCTGACTTTC
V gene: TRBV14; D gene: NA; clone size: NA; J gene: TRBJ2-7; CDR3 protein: CASSQDVREQYF; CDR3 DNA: TGTGCCAGCAGCCAAGATGTCAGAGAGCAGTACTTC
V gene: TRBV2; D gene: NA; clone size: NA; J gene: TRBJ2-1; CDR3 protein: CASRKGQLYHNEQFF; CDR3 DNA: TGTGCCAGCAGGAAGGGTCAGCTTTATCACAATGAGCAGTTCTTC
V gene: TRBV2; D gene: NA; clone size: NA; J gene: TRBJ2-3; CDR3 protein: CASSETGTDTQYF; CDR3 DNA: TGTGCCAGCAGTGAAACAGGGACAGATACGCAGTATTTT
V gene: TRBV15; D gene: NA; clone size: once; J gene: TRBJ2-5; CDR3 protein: CATSTTPETQYF; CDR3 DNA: TGTGCCACCAGCACAACCCCCGAGACCCAGTACTTC
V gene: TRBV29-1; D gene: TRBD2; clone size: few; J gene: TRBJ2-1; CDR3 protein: CSVVPGLAGVYEQFF; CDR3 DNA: TGCAGCGTTGTACCGGGACTAGCGGGAGTCTATGAGCAGTTCTTC
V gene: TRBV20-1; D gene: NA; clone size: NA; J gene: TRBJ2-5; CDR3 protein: CSARVRETQYF; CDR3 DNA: TGCAGTGCTAGAGTCCGTGAGACCCAGTACTTC
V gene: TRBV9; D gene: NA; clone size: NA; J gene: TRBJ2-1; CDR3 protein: CASSGLRDSSYNEQFF; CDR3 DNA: TGTGCCAGCAGCGGACTTCGGGACTCCTCCTACAATGAGCAGTTCTTC
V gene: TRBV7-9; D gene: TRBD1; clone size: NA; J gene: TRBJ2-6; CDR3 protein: CASSKTGGAGANVLTF; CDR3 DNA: TGTGCCAGCAGCAAGACAGGGGGCGCTGGGGCCAACGTCCTGACTTTC
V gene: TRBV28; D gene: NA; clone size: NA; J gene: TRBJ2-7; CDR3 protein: CASSLWMGSFSYEQYF; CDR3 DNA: TGTGCCAGCAGTTTATGGATGGGGTCCTTCTCCTACGAGCAGTACTTC
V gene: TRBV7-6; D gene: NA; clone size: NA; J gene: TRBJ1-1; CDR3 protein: CASSLVGDMNTEAFF; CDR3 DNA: TGTGCCAGCAGCTTAGTGGGAGACATGAACACTGAAGCTTTCTTT
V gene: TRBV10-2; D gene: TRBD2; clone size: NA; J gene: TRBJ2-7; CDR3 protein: CASSETGAGGSYEQYF; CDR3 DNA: TGCGCCAGCAGTGAGACTGGGGCGGGAGGGTCCTACGAGCAGTACTTC